This T cell receptor beta chain was recovered during a study of low-dose radiotherapy and immunotherapy resistance in tumors. For the study at large: Intravenous nivolumab 240 mg every two weeks plus ipilimumab 1 mg/kg every six weeks was given to patients.

Alpha- and beta-chain coverage of first-strand cDNA came from TRAV- and TRBV-specific primers. The authors ran around 19 PCR cycles to amplify TCRs with a constant-region primer and V-primer adapter. The authors amplified isolated mRNA by in vitro transcription. From the reads, TCRdb called clonotypes with MiXCR, one entry per CDR3 protein. This sample has 75,000 to 95,000 distinct CDR3 sequences; 9% to 9.5% occur once, and the top ten carry 0.8% to 1.3%. This sample's time point: before trial treatment. Donors, who were enrolled in a single-arm phase I dose-escalation trial, received nivolumab, ipilimumab, aspirin, low-dose cyclophosphamide and low-dose radiotherapy. Eligible patients had advanced solid tumors lacking tumor-infiltrating lymphocytes. Germline V gives CDR1 SGHTA, CDR2 FQGNSA. V lost 5 bases and J lost 6, with 14 bases in between. The CDR3 runs 13 residues. At least ten counts were recorded for this clonotype.

The origin of this receptor is a male donor with prostate cancer. This sequence joins TRBV7-2 and TRBJ2-7, with D perhaps TRBD2 (6 bases). Sequencing was performed on PBMCs, taken before treatment. CDR3 sequence: CASSPGAFGEQYF. The DNA for the CDR3 is TGTGCCAGCAGCCCGGGAGCTTTCGGCGAGCAGTACTTC.